Reported below is one TCR beta chain. This clonotype was counted many times. Its cognate antigen has yet to be identified. No base quality information exists; no much larger clone differs at one position. The data originate from a study of T cells in Graves' hyperthyroidism and ophthalmopathy (dated by TCRdb to between 2018 and 2021). For the study in its entirety: Peripheral blood was collected at initial diagnosis, before any treatment. The roughly 94 discovery patients were randomly divided into training and test sets at a 7:3 ratio. An independent validation cohort of under 20 hyperthyroidism patients and approximately 15 patients who later progressed to ophthalmopathy tested prospective prediction of ophthalmopathy. TCR V-J signatures able to tell the groups apart were searched for in a discovery cohort of 95 to 100 patients, of whom approximately 40 had Graves' ophthalmopathy and more than 55 had stable Graves' hyperthyroidism. Thyroid tissue and blood T-cell repertoires from six Graves' hyperthyroidism patients were also compared in the study. After sampling, hyperthyroidism patients received methimazole starting at 30 mg daily, and ophthalmopathy patients received high-dose intravenous methylprednisolone. According to the paper, TCR Vbeta CDR3 sequencing was carried out on over 130 peripheral blood samples, which came from under 50 ophthalmopathy, 75 to 80 hyperthyroidism and roughly 17 progressor patients.

Ophthalmopathy patients had moderately to severely active disease, with a Clinical Activity Score of 3 or more, a NOSPECS grade of 4 or more, and a disease duration of less than 3 months. The study excluded patients with uncontrolled infections, other autoimmune diseases, pregnancy or lactation. Diagnoses relied on clinical symptoms, serum thyroxine and TRAb, thyroid ultrasound and orbital computed tomography. Ficoll-Paque density gradient centrifugation was used to isolate PBMCs from about 10 ml of fresh peripheral blood. Trizol reagent was used to extract total RNA, and RNA quality was then checked on an Agilent 2100 Bioanalyzer. On the study overall, not on this receptor specifically: A model built on a 13 V-J signature distinguished ophthalmopathy from stable hyperthyroidism, reaching roughly 88% sensitivity and around 82% specificity in cross-validation and 80%/75% in testing. Most expanded thyroid clonotypes (frequency above 0.001) were also detected in blood, suggesting blood repertoires may reflect thyroid immune responses. No statistical method was used to fix the sample size in advance, and group allocation was not hidden from the investigators. In validation, the model predicted progression to ophthalmopathy with over 65% sensitivity and about 72% specificity, a median of 6.5 months before onset.

Amplification of TCR beta CDR3 regions was carried out from RNA transcripts. The first round of RT-PCR for the TCR CDR3 was performed with the HTBI primer set and the Qiagen OneStep RT-PCR kit. Libraries were constructed in a second round of multiplex PCR, after which size selection and purification were performed. Libraries were sequenced paired-end with 100 bp reads on an Illumina HiSeq2000. From the authors' description of their analysis: SOAPnuke was used to process the raw data, throwing out any read that contained adapters or uncalled bases, had a mean Phred below 15, or lacked an exact constant-primer or identifier match. High-quality paired reads were merged with COPE v1.2.5, and unique nucleotide sequences were defined as clonotypes. Clonotypes were aligned to IMGT TRBV, TRBD and TRBJ reference segments using MiTCR v1.1. Only V-J combinations with frequency above 0.0001, covering 99.2% of repertoires, were analysed. The TCS score was defined as the ratio of F50 (clonal expansion) to E x V (chaos), calculated using BLOSUM62-based TCRdist between CDR3 peptides within each V-J. Welch's t-statistics and random forest reduced 514 V-J features to roughly 13, which were used in a naive Bayes classifier (R e1071). In-frame beta chains were kept once TCRdb had trimmed the public reads at Q25 with fastp and called clones with MiXCR. Every distinct CDR3 protein forms one entry, paired with its most common genes and DNA. V and J calls and clone size were set by TCRdb, not the authors. The sample table shows around 600,000 distinct CDR3 sequences, and 15% to 20% are seen once. The ten largest clonotypes hold roughly 3.3% of the sample.

The germline V gene (reference sequence) supplies CDR1 GTSNPN and CDR2 SVGIG. Unmatched junction bases come to 4, with V trimmed by 5 bases and J by 3 bases. Including cysteine and phenylalanine, the CDR3 has 14 amino acids. The only DNA kept is the CDR3, 42 bases in frame from the first base. Sequences were obtained from blood. Recombination joined TRBV30 with TRBJ2-1, with 10 middle bases fitting TRBD2. This receptor was obtained from a woman aged 40 to 50 with Graves' ophthalmopathy. The DNA sequence is as follows: TGTGCCTGGGAAAGCGGGAGGGGCTACAATGAGCAGTTCTTC. It encodes CAWESGRGYNEQFF.